These 22 T cell receptor beta chains were all obtained from the same sample, sequenced in a study of blood T cells in healthy people across ages. A J-beta primer mix and a sample-barcoded 5' primer were used in a second PCR of about 6 to 12 cycles. TCRdb reprocessed the 5' RACE reads with MiXCR, giving one entry per CDR3 protein. Among around 990,000 distinct CDR3 sequences listed, around 25% were seen once. This sample also appeared in a second study, on T cells of mothers and their children.

The source material was blood. The receptors come from a girl aged 2 to 10 in good health.

This chain joins TRBV6-1 and TRBJ2-7; D is uncertain. V was clipped by 0 bases and J by 6 bases, with 3 bases between them. The CDR3 has 11 amino acids. Per germline, CDR1 MNHNS and CDR2 SASEGT. CDR3 DNA sequence: TGTGCCAGCAGTGAAGCTCCCGAGCAGTACTTC. It codes for CASSEAPEQYF.

This sequence joins TRBV27 and TRBJ2-7; 9 bases align to TRBD2. With V trimmed by 7 bases and J by 6 bases, 10 bases remained unmatched. The CDR3 loop spans 14 amino acids. From germline, CDR1 is MNHEY and CDR2 SMNVEV (reference sequence). The CDR3 spells CASTRLAEGGEQYF. DNA for the CDR3: TGTGCCAGCACCCGACTAGCGGAGGGGGGCGAGCAGTACTTC.

The sample holds one count of this clonotype. The chain carries TRBV9 and TRBJ2-3; 7 bases match TRBD1. The germline CDR1 and CDR2 sequences are SGDLS and YYNGEE. This CDR3 comprises 15 residues. With V trimmed by 0 bases and J by 6 bases, 7 bases remained unmatched. In DNA, the CDR3 is TGTGCCAGCAGCGTAGAGGGGGCGGGCGTGGATACGCAGTATTTT. The encoded protein is CASSVEGAGVDTQYF. The variable domain in full, with the rest retrieved from reference TRBV9 and TRBJ2-3, is DSGVTQTPKHLITATGQRVTLRCSPRSGDLSVYWYQQSLDQGLQFLIQYYNGEERAKGNILERFSAQQFPDLHSELNLSSLELGDSALYFCASSVEGAGVDTQYFGPGTRLTVL.

A few counts support this clonotype. The chain is built from TRBV27 and TRBJ2-7; 14 nucleotides align to TRBD2. Germline trimming cut 5 bases from V and 4 bases from J; bases unmatched to any gene: 7. From germline, CDR1 is MNHEY and CDR2 SMNVEV (reference sequence). The CDR3 has 16 amino acids. DNA for the CDR3: TGTGCCAGCAGTCTGACTAGCGGGGGGGCAACGTACGAGCAGTACTTC. Protein sequence: CASSLTSGGATYEQYF.

The chain links TRBV28 to TRBJ2-5; 7 nucleotides match TRBD2. CDR3 size: 13 residues. Unmatched junction bases numbered 11, after V lost 5 bases and J lost 11 bases. The germline V gene has CDR1 MDHEN and CDR2 SYDVKM. CDR3: CASSVGTTYGQYF. CDR3 nucleotide sequence: TGTGCCAGCAGTGTCGGGACTACCTACGGGCAGTACTTC.

The genes are TRBV28 and TRBJ2-6; unclear D gene. The V gene lost 7 bases and the J gene lost 0 bases, with 13 bases spanning the gap. Per germline, CDR1 MDHEN and CDR2 SYDVKM. This CDR3 has 16 amino acids. As DNA, the CDR3 is TGTGCCAGCACCAACCGACCGATCTCTGGGGCCAACGTCCTGACTTTC. Its translation: CASTNRPISGANVLTF.

V usage is TRBV10-3 and J usage is TRBJ2-7; D is uncertain. Between the trimmed V and J ends, which lost 6 bases and 6 bases, there was a span of 18 bases. CDR3 length: 14 residues. CDR1 is ENHRY, CDR2 SYGVKD, per germline. The CDR3 sequence is CAIRQELGGSEQYF. The CDR3 coding sequence is TGTGCCATCAGGCAAGAGCTGGGTGGGTCCGAGCAGTACTTC.

V and J are TRBV11-2 and TRBJ2-3; the match to TRBD1 covers 7 bases. The CDR3 sequence is 14 residues long. The junction had 7 bases not matched to a gene; V was cut back by 5 bases and J by 5 bases. Germline V gene sequence: CDR1 SGHAT, CDR2 FQNNGV. The CDR3 here is CASSPEGAIDTQYF. The CDR3, as DNA: TGTGCCAGCAGCCCTGAGGGGGCAATAGATACGCAGTATTTT.

This clonotype was counted only a few times. The J gene is TRBJ2-5, the V gene TRBV14; the D gene is possibly TRBD1 (5 bases). The DNA end is a closer match to TRBJ2-7, so the J assignment may be wrong. Germline V CDR1 and CDR2: SGHDN, FVKESK. This CDR3 contains 15 residues. The CDR3 reads CASSQDLGVHYEQYF. CDR3 nucleotides: TGTGCCAGCAGCCAAGATTTAGGGGTCCACTACGAGCAGTACTTC.

The CDR3 loop reads CASGQGPSYEQYF. CDR3 DNA: TGCGCCAGCGGACAGGGGCCTTCCTACGAGCAGTACTTC. The chain links TRBV5-1 to TRBJ2-7, with 9 bases identical to TRBD1. Germline V lookup: CDR1 SGHRS, CDR2 YFSETQ. The trim removed 7 bases at V and 1 base at J, leaving 3 bases unmatched. The CDR3 extends over 13 amino acids.

This clonotype occurred a few times. In nucleotides, the CDR3 is TGTGCCAGCAGTAGTCAGGGGCCCTCTGAAGCTTTCTTT. Its protein is CASSSQGPSEAFF. The chain couples TRBV28 to TRBJ1-1; tentatively, D is TRBD1 (6 bases). This CDR3 contains 13 residues. Germline V gene data show CDR1 as MDHEN and CDR2 as SYDVKM. V was pared by 5 bases and J by 6 bases, with 13 bases between.

The chain uses TRBV7-9 and TRBJ2-7; D possibly matches TRBD1 or TRBD2 (5 bases each). The length of the CDR3 is 16 residues. V gave up 5 bases and J gave up 2 bases, with 19 bases separating them. The germline CDR1 and CDR2 sequences are SEHNR and FQNEAQ (reference sequence). CDR3 DNA sequence: TGTGCCAGCAGCCACGGACAAGGGACGGGACCCTACGAGCAGTACTTC. It translates to CASSHGQGTGPYEQYF.

This chain connects TRBV12-3 or TRBV12-4 to TRBJ1-3; no clear D. Trimming removed 2 bases at V and 0 bases at J, with 8 bases between. CDR3 size: 15 residues. The CDR3 spells CASSLLEPSGNTIYF. Here the CDR3 DNA reads TGTGCCAGCAGTTTACTGGAACCCTCTGGAAACACCATATATTTT.

The J gene is TRBJ2-5, the V gene TRBV6-2 or TRBV6-3; tentative D call: TRBD1 (6 bases). Trimming left V 0 bases short and J 2 bases short, with 13 bases between. The CDR3 length is 16 residues. The germline gives CDR1 MNHEY, CDR2 SVGEGT. The CDR3 DNA reads TGTGCCAGCAGTTACTCGACCCGGACAGAGCAAGAGACCCAGTACTTC. Protein product: CASSYSTRTEQETQYF.

Turning to this clonotype: Relative to the germline gene, one junction end is altered; a read error may explain this. This chain joins TRBV29-1 and TRBJ2-1; D remains unclear. Germline CDR1 and CDR2: SQVTM and ANQGSEA. This CDR3 is built from 13 residues. CDR3 residues: CSVVSVSYDEQFF. In DNA, the CDR3 is TGCAGCGTTGTCAGCGTCTCCTACGATGAGCAGTTCTTC.

The chain recombines TRBV2 with TRBJ2-1; D may correspond to TRBD1 or TRBD2 (5 bases each). The end of the DNA is better explained by TRBJ2-5, so the J call may be wrong. Germline V gives CDR1 SNHLY, CDR2 FYNNEI. The length of the CDR3 is 16 residues. CDR3 amino acids: CARTPRTRGQGETQYF. The CDR3 region has the DNA TGTGCCAGAACACCGAGAACGAGAGGGCAGGGAGAGACCCAGTACTTC.

This clonotype has more than one count but fewer than ten. The chain combines TRBV24-1 with TRBJ2-1, with D perhaps TRBD1 (6 bases). The J call is uncertain, as TRBJ2-7 better fits the DNA end. Germline V CDR1 and CDR2: KGHDR, SFDVKD. The CDR3 has 16 amino acids. CDR3 coding DNA: TGTGCCACCAGTGATACCGCCAGGGGCGCTTACAACGAGCAGTACTTC. Translated: CATSDTARGAYNEQYF.

This clonotype turned up a few times. The chain is built from TRBV4-1 and TRBJ1-1; 9 positions agree with TRBD1. With 4 bases clipped from V and 1 base from J, the junction kept 13 bases outside the gene matches. Germline V gene lookup returns CDR1 MGHRA and CDR2 YSYEKL. CDR3 length: 18 residues. CDR3 residues: CASSPLLSTGGANTEAFF. The CDR3 DNA sequence: TGCGCCAGCAGCCCCTTACTGTCGACAGGGGGGGCGAACACTGAAGCTTTCTTT.

The chain links TRBV27 to TRBJ2-7, with D possibly TRBD2 on 6 matching bases. Trimming shortened V by 5 bases and J by 4 bases, and 15 bases separated the two germline ends. CDR3 length equals 14 residues. CDR1 and CDR2 (germline): MNHEY, SMNVEV (reference sequence). In DNA, the CDR3 is TGTGCCAGCAGTCTTCGGGGTAGCGGATACGAGCAGTACTTC. Amino acid sequence: CASSLRGSGYEQYF.

This clonotype was seen more than once but under ten times. This chain uses TRBV20-1 with TRBJ2-5; D is possibly TRBD1 (5 bases). This CDR3 has 12 residues. Trimming shortened V by 5 bases and J by 4 bases, and 11 bases separated the two germline ends. Per the germline V gene, CDR1 is DFQATT and CDR2 is SNEGSKA (reference sequence). The chain's CDR3 is CSAHYRGETQYF. The CDR3 DNA reads as TGCAGTGCTCACTATAGGGGAGAGACCCAGTACTTC.

Only a few counts were recorded for this clonotype. The CDR3 is CASRPSVDRGRVEEQYF. The DNA for the CDR3 is TGTGCCAGCAGGCCCTCGGTGGACAGGGGGCGAGTAGAAGAGCAGTACTTC. V is TRBV28 and J is TRBJ2-7; 11 bases fit TRBD1. The CDR3 has 17 amino acids. V trimming: 6 bases; J trimming: 7 bases; junction bases outside the gene matches: 17. Looked up from germline, CDR1 is MDHEN and CDR2 is SYDVKM.

The CDR3 spells CASSQGDWAPTDTQYF. The CDR3 bases are TGTGCCAGCAGCCAGGGGGACTGGGCTCCCACAGATACGCAGTATTTT. J is TRBJ2-3 and V is TRBV7-3, with D possibly being TRBD1 (7 bases). Trimming removed 5 bases from V and 2 bases from J, with 17 bases in between. The germline V gene encodes CDR1 SGHTA and CDR2 FQGTGA. The CDR3 has 16 residues.